This T cell receptor beta chain was retrieved from a study of post-analysis software for immune sequencing data. Turning to the study itself: Clinical courses comprised relapsing-remitting, secondary progressive and progressive-relapsing multiple sclerosis. General study points: Same-batch samples co-clustered strongly by F measure. Significantly decreased normalized Chao1 diversity was recorded for multiple sclerosis patients relative to controls.

Only a few counts were recorded for this clonotype. Its target is unknown. Unique molecular identifiers tagged the TCR beta cDNA libraries. From the PCR reads, TCRdb called clonotypes with MiXCR, one entry per CDR3 protein. The data contain 650,000 to 850,000 distinct CDR3 sequences, around 46% of them singletons. The sequenced material came from blood. The sequence was obtained from a girl aged 10-17 years with multiple sclerosis.

CDR3 residues: CASSPGEAVRTDTQYF. The CDR3 DNA follows: TGCGCCAGCAGCCCAGGGGAAGCGGTTCGCACAGATACGCAGTATTTT. The chain carries TRBV4-1 and TRBJ2-3; D may be TRBD1 (6 bases). CDR1 and CDR2 (germline): MGHRA, YSYEKL. V was pared by 4 bases and J by 1 base, with 15 bases between. The CDR3 loop spans 16 amino acids.